One and the same sample provided the 20 T cell receptor beta chains below, sequenced in a study of T cells in Graves' hyperthyroidism and ophthalmopathy. Amplified regions were TCR beta CDR3 sequences from RNA transcripts. A set of HTBI primers served as the primers for a first-round RT-PCR of the TCR CDR3. TCRdb passed the multiplex PCR reads through MiXCR, listing each CDR3 protein once. The data hold around 610,000 distinct CDR3 sequences, with roughly 15% observed a single time. Sequencing was carried out using blood. The receptors originated from a woman in her thirties or forties with Graves' ophthalmopathy.

The CDR3 spells CASSLGTGWLSSYEQYF. In nucleotides, the CDR3 is TGTGCCAGCAGCTTAGGGACAGGGTGGCTGAGCTCCTACGAGCAGTACTTC. The chain recombines TRBV11-2 with TRBJ2-7; 8 nucleotides match TRBD1. Germline lookup yields CDR1 SGHAT and CDR2 FQNNGV. The CDR3 runs to 17 residues. V lost 1 base to trimming and J lost 0 bases; unmatched junction nucleotides: 8. Filled out from reference TRBV11-2 and TRBJ2-7, the complete variable domain reads EAGVAQSPRYKIIEKRQSVAFWCNPISGHATLYWYQQILGQGPKLLIQFQNNGVVDDSQLPKDRFSAERLKGVDSTLKIQPAKLEDSAVYLCASSLGTGWLSSYEQYFGPGTRLTVT.

This sequence joins TRBV10-2 and TRBJ2-7; D ambiguous. This CDR3 region has 11 residues. The V gene lost 7 bases and the J gene lost 5 bases, with 9 bases spanning the gap. The germline gives CDR1 WSHSY, CDR2 SAAADI. The DNA for the CDR3 is TGCGCCAGCACAACTGGGGACGAGCAGTACTTC. It specifies CASTTGDEQYF.

This clonotype has a count of ten or more. The chain uses TRBV29-1 and TRBJ2-7; TRBD2 aligns across 8 bases. CDR3 size: 13 residues. V lost 6 bases to trimming and J lost 1 base; unmatched junction nucleotides: 5. Germline V lookup: CDR1 SQVTM, CDR2 ANQGSEA. The CDR3 region is CSVVSGGSYEQYF. DNA of the CDR3: TGCAGCGTAGTGAGCGGGGGATCCTACGAGCAGTACTTC.

This clonotype appeared many times. The V call is TRBV15, the J call TRBJ2-2; D not resolved. The germline V gene has CDR1 LNHNV and CDR2 YYDKDF (reference sequence). The CDR3 is made up of 15 amino acids. V lost 1 base and J lost 6, with 12 bases in between. Here the CDR3 reads CATSRGGVGPGELFF. For the CDR3, the DNA is TGTGCCACCAGCAGAGGTGGGGTCGGCCCCGGGGAGCTGTTTTTT.

The CDR3 coding sequence is TGTGCCAGCAGTGTTTCCGGCGGGATTGAGGGCTACACCTTC. It encodes CASSVSGGIEGYTF. This chain links TRBV2 with TRBJ1-2; D unresolved. Trimming took 4 bases from V and 8 from J, leaving 17 bases between them. Germline V gives CDR1 SNHLY, CDR2 FYNNEI. The CDR3 length is 14 residues.

The sample holds many counts of this clonotype. The chain links TRBV9 to TRBJ2-2; D not resolved. The germline V gene has CDR1 SGDLS and CDR2 YYNGEE. With 3 bases removed from V and 8 bases from J, the gap between germline ends came to 8 bases. The CDR3 has 12 amino acids. The CDR3 loop reads CASSALSGELFF. In DNA form, the CDR3 reads TGTGCCAGCAGCGCTCTATCTGGGGAGCTGTTTTTT.

This clonotype came up many times. The chain recombines TRBV30 with TRBJ1-1; possibly TRBD1 for D (6 bases). CDR1 and CDR2 from the germline V gene are GTSNPN and SVGIG (reference sequence). The CDR3 loop spans 15 amino acids. Deletions cut 3 bases from V and 2 bases from J, with 16 bases between. CDR3 protein: CAWRLSGARNTEAFF. In nucleotides, the CDR3 is TGTGCCTGGAGATTGTCGGGGGCCAGAAACACTGAAGCTTTCTTT.

This clonotype came up many times. The rearrangement uses TRBV12-3 or TRBV12-4 and TRBJ1-3, with 8 bases matching TRBD1. Unmatched junction bases numbered 0, after V lost 2 bases and J lost 3 bases. The CDR3 contains 14 residues. The CDR3 reads CASSLTGGGNTIYF. CDR3 nucleotide sequence: TGTGCCAGCAGTTTAACAGGGGGTGGAAACACCATATATTTT.

This clonotype was picked up a small number of times. The chain recombines TRBV12-3 or TRBV12-4 with TRBJ1-1; TRBD1 matches 10 bases. J gave up 6 bases and V 6 bases, and 7 bases lay outside the gene matches. This CDR3 has 14 amino acids. CDR3: CASSGTGVYPEAFF. CDR3 nucleotide sequence: TGTGCCAGCAGCGGGACAGGGGTATACCCTGAAGCTTTCTTT.

This clonotype was seen repeatedly, ten times or more. The chain combines TRBV2 with TRBJ2-7; 13 nucleotides match TRBD2. The CDR3 contains 16 residues. CDR1 SNHLY and CDR2 FYNNEI come from the germline V gene. The trim removed 7 bases at V and 5 bases at J, leaving 11 bases unmatched. The CDR3 bases are TGTGCCAGCATATCGGGACTAGCGGGAATTGGGCACGAGCAGTACTTC. Translating it yields CASISGLAGIGHEQYF.

This clonotype was detected many times. The chain recombines TRBV12-3 or TRBV12-4 with TRBJ2-7, with D possibly TRBD1 on 6 matching bases. V was pared by 6 bases and J by 2 bases, with 17 bases between. The CDR3 is 15 residues long. CDR3 in DNA: TGTGCCAGCAGCCCGGGGACAAGCCGGGCCTACGAGCAGTACTTC. Translating it yields CASSPGTSRAYEQYF.

The sample holds a few counts of this clonotype. The chain couples TRBV19 to TRBJ1-5; 8 positions agree with TRBD1. Losses at the gene ends were 4 bases for V and 5 bases for J; bases not matched to a gene: 4. The germline V gene has CDR1 LNHDA and CDR2 SQIVND (reference sequence). The CDR3 has 14 residues. CDR3 in amino acids: CASSTGQGYQPQHF. The DNA of the CDR3 is TGTGCCAGTAGTACCGGACAGGGCTATCAGCCCCAGCATTTT.

This clonotype was counted at least ten times. This sequence may be a read error, since a much larger clone differs from it by one base. The V call is TRBV28, the J call TRBJ1-2, with TRBD1 matching 7 bases. Trimming cost V 5 bases and J 3 bases; bases outside gene matches: 0. Looked up from germline, CDR1 is MDHEN and CDR2 is SYDVKM. The CDR3 loop spans 12 amino acids. The CDR3 reads CASSGQDYGYTF. The CDR3 DNA reads as TGTGCCAGCAGTGGACAGGACTATGGCTACACCTTC.

There are many counts of this clonotype. CDR3 region: CSARKSGVYEQYF. The CDR3 DNA reads TGCAGTGCTCGGAAATCGGGAGTCTACGAGCAGTACTTC. The chain couples TRBV20-1 to TRBJ2-7, with D possibly TRBD2 on 6 matching bases. Trimming cost V 5 bases and J 3 bases, with 14 bases left between them. The CDR3 is 13 amino acids. Germline loops: CDR1 DFQATT, CDR2 SNEGSKA (reference sequence).

This clonotype was seen more than once but under ten times. The chain carries TRBV12-3 or TRBV12-4 and TRBJ1-1, with no clear D. This CDR3 contains 15 residues. Between the trimmed V and J ends, which lost 2 bases and 8 bases, there was a span of 18 bases. The CDR3, as DNA: TGTGCCAGCAGTTTATATACGGTGAGGAGCGCGGAAGCTTTCTTT. Translated, it gives CASSLYTVRSAEAFF.

Note on this clonotype: One base away lies a much larger clone, so this may be a sequencing read error. The V gene is TRBV28, the J gene TRBJ2-7; TRBD1 matches at 8 bases. The germline V gene has CDR1 MDHEN and CDR2 SYDVKM. This CDR3 has 13 residues. CDR3 amino acids: CASSQPDRDERYF. In DNA, the CDR3 is TGCGCCAGCAGCCAACCGGACAGGGACGAGCGGTACTTC.

The sample holds a few counts of this clonotype. Just one base apart from a much larger clone, this may be a read error. The CDR3 DNA follows: TGTGCCAGCAGCCCAGGGTCGGGGTCCAGGACTGAAGTTTTCTTT. This sequence encodes CASSPGSGSRTEVFF. The rearrangement joins TRBV2 to TRBJ1-1; tentatively, D is TRBD1 (5 bases). The germline V gene has CDR1 SNHLY and CDR2 FYNNEI. This CDR3 spans 15 amino acids.

The table lists this clonotype with a few counts. The chain recombines TRBV6-5 with TRBJ2-7; 12 nucleotides match TRBD1. CDR3 length: 16 amino acids. V lost 2 bases, J lost 3 bases, and 5 bases stayed unmatched. CDR1 and CDR2 (germline): MNHEY, SVGAGI. CDR3 protein: CASSYLGQGARYEQYF. CDR3 nucleotide sequence: TGTGCCAGCAGTTACCTGGGACAGGGGGCGCGCTACGAGCAGTACTTC.

This clonotype has only a few counts. The J gene is TRBJ2-5, the V gene TRBV7-6; TRBD2 aligns across 8 bases. Losses at the gene ends were 2 bases for V and 5 bases for J; bases not matched to a gene: 10. The CDR3 is 16 residues long. Germline CDR1 is SGHVS and CDR2 is FNYEAQ. Written as DNA, the CDR3 is TGTGCCAGCAGCTTACCGCCATCGGGAGGGGGTGAGACCCAGTACTTC. Protein product: CASSLPPSGGGETQYF.

This clonotype was counted many times. This chain uses TRBV19 with TRBJ1-5; 7 bases are shared with TRBD1. CDR1 is LNHDA and CDR2 is SQIVND in the germline V gene (reference sequence). Trimming at V came to 5 bases and at J to 0 bases, leaving 13 bases not matched to a gene. The CDR3 consists of 18 residues. CDR3 protein: CASSVSGTATYSNQPQHF. CDR3 bases: TGTGCCAGTAGTGTTTCCGGGACAGCTACCTATAGCAATCAGCCCCAGCATTTT.